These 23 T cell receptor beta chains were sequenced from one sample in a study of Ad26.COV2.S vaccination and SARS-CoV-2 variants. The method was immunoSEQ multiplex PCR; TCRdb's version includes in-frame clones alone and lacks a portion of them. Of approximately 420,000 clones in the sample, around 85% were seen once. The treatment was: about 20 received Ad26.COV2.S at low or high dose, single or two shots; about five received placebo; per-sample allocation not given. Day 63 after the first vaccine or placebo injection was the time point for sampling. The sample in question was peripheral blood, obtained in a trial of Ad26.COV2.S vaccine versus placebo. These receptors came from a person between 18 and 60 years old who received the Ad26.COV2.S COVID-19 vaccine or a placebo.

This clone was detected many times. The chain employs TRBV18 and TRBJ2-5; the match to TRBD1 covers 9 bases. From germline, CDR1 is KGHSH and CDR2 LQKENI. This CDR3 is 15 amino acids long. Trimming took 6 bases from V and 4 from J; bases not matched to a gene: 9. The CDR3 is CASSDPPTGGETQYF. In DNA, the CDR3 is TGTGCCAGCTCGGATCCCCCGACAGGGGGAGAGACCCAGTACTTC.

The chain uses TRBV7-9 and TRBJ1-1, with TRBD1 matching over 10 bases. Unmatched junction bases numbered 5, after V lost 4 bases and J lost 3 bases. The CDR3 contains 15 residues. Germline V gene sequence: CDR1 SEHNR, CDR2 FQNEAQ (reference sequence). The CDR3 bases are TGTGCCAGCAGCTCCGGGACAGGGGTAGACACTGAAGCTTTCTTT. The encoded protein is CASSSGTGVDTEAFF.

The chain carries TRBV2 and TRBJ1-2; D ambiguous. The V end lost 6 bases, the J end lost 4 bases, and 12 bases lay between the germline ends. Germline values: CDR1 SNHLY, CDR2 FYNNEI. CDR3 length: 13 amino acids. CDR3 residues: CASRRRESYGYTF. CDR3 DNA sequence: TGTGCCAGCAGGCGACGGGAGAGCTATGGCTACACCTTC.

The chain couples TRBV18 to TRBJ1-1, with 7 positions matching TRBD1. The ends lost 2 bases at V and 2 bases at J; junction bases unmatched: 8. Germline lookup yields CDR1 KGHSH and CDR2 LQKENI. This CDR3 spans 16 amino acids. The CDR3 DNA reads TGTGCCAGCTCACCATTACCGACAGGGAGTAACACTGAAGCTTTCTTT. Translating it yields CASSPLPTGSNTEAFF. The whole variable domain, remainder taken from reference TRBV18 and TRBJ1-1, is NAGVMQNPRHLVRRRGQEARLRCSPMKGHSHVYWYRQLPEEGLKFMVYLQKENIIDESGMPKERFSAEFPKEGPSILRIQQVVRGDSAAYFCASSPLPTGSNTEAFFGQGTRLTVV.

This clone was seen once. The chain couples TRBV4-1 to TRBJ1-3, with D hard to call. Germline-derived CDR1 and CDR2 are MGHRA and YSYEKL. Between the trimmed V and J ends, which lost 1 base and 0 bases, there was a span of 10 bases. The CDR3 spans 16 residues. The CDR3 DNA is TGCGCCAGCAGCCAAGTTCTCCGGGACTCTGGAAACACCATATATTTT. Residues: CASSQVLRDSGNTIYF.

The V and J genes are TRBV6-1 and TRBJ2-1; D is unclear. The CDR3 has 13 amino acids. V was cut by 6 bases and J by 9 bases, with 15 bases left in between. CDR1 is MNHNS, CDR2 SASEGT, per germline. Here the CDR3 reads CASRHTYSLEQFF. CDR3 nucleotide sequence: TGTGCCAGCAGACATACATATAGCCTTGAGCAGTTCTTC.

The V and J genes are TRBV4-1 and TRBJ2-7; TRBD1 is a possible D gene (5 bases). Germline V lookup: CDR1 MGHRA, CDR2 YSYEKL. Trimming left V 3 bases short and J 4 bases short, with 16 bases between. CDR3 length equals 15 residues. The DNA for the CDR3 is TGCGCCAGCAGCCAGACAGCCCAGCCGCCATACGAGCAGTACTTC. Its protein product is CASSQTAQPPYEQYF.

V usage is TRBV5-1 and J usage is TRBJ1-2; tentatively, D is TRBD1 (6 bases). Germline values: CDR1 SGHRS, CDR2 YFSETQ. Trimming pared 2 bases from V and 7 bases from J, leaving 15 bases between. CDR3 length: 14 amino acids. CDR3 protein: CASSFSGAWGGYTF. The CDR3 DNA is TGCGCCAGCAGCTTCTCAGGGGCGTGGGGTGGCTACACCTTC.

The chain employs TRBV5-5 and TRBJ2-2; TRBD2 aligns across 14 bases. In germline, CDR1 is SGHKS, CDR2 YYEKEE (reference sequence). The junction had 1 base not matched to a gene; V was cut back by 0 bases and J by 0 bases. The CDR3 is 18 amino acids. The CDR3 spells CASSLGTSGGTNTGELFF. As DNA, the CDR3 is TGTGCCAGCAGCTTGGGGACTAGCGGGGGGACGAACACCGGGGAGCTGTTTTTT.

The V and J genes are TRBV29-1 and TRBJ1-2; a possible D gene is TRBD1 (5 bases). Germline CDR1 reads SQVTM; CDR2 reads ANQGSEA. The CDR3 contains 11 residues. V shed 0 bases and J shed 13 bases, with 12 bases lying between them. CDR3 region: CSVEDLGETTF. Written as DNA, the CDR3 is TGCAGCGTTGAAGATCTAGGGGAGACCACCTTC. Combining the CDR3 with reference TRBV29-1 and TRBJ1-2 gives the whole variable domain SAVISQKPSRDICQRGTSLTIQCQVDSQVTMMFWYRQQPGQSLTLIATANQGSEATYESGFVIDKFPISRPNLTFSTLTVSNMSPEDSSIYLCSVEDLGETTFGSGTRLTVV.

CDR3 amino acids: CASSYSSVRRPQHF. The CDR3 nucleotides are TGTGCCAGCAGTTACTCGAGCGTCCGGCGACCCCAGCATTTT. The J gene is TRBJ1-5, the V gene TRBV6-2 or TRBV6-3; D gene uncertain. The V end lost 0 bases, the J end lost 10 bases, and 13 bases lay between the germline ends. Germline CDR1 and CDR2: MNHEY and SVGEGT. The CDR3 length is 14 residues.

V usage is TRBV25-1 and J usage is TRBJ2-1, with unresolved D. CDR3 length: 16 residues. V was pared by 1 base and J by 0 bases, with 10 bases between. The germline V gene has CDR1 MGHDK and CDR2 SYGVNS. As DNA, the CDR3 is TGTGCCAGCAGTGAATCGGACGCCAGCTCCTACAATGAGCAGTTCTTC. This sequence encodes CASSESDASSYNEQFF. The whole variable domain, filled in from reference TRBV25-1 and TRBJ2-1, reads EADIYQTPRYLVIGTGKKITLECSQTMGHDKMYWYQQDPGMELHLIHYSYGVNSTEKGDLSSESTVSRIRTEHFPLTLESARPSHTSQYLCASSESDASSYNEQFFGPGTRLTVL.

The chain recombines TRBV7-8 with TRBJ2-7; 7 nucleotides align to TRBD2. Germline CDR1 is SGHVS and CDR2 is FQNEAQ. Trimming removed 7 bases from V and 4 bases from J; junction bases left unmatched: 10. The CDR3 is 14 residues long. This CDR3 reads CASTLREGRYEQYF. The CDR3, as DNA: TGTGCCAGCACCCTAAGGGAGGGCAGGTACGAGCAGTACTTC. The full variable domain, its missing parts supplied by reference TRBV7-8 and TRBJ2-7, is GAGVSQSPRYKVAKRGQDVALRCDPISGHVSLFWYQQALGQGPEFLTYFQNEAQLDKSGLPSDRFFAERPEGSVSTLKIQRTQQEDSAVYLCASTLREGRYEQYFGPGTRLTVT.

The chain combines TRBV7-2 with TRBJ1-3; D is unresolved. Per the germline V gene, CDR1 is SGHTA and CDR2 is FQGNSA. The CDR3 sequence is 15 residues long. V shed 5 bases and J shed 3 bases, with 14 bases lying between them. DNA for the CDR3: TGTGCCAGCAGCCCCCGGAGCCTTGTTGGAAACACCATATATTTT. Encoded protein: CASSPRSLVGNTIYF.

As DNA, the CDR3 is TGTGCCAGCAGTGAATTTGGGGGCGGCTCTGGAAACACCATATATTTT. It translates to CASSEFGGGSGNTIYF. The V and J genes are TRBV6-1 and TRBJ1-3; D perhaps matches TRBD1 (6 bases). The CDR3 sequence is 16 residues long. Germline-derived CDR1 and CDR2 are MNHNS and SASEGT. V was trimmed by 2 bases and J by 0 bases, leaving 11 bases between them.

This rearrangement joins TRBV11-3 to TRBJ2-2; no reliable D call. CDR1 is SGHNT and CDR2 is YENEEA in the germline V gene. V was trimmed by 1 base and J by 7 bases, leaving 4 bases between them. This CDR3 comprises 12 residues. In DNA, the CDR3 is TGTGCCAGCAGCTTAGTCGTCGGGGAGCTGTTTTTT. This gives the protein CASSLVVGELFF.

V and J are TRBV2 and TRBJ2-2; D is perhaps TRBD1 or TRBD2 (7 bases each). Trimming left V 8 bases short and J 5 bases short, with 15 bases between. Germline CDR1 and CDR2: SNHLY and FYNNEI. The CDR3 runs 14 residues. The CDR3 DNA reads TGTGCCAGCTCTCAGGGGGGGCTAACCGGGGAGCTGTTTTTT. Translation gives CASSQGGLTGELFF.

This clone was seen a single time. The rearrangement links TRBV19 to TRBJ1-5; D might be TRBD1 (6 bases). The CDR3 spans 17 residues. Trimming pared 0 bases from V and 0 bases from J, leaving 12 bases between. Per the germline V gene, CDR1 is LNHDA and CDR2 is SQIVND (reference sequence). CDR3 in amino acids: CASSIDGGLYSNQPQHF. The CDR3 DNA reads TGTGCCAGTAGTATAGATGGGGGGCTCTATAGCAATCAGCCCCAGCATTTT.

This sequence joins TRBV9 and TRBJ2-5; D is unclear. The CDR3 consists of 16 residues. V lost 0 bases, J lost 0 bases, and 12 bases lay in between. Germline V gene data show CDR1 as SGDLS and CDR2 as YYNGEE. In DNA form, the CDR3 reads TGTGCCAGCAGCGTAGGTGAAGGGCAGTACCAAGAGACCCAGTACTTC. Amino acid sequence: CASSVGEGQYQETQYF.

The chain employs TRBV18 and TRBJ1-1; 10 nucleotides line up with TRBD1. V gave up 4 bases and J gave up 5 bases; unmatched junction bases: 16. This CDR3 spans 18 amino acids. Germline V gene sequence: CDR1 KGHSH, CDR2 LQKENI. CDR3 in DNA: TGTGCCAGCTCACGGGTGGAGACAGGGGGCGTGAAGGAGACTGAAGCTTTCTTT. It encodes CASSRVETGGVKETEAFF.

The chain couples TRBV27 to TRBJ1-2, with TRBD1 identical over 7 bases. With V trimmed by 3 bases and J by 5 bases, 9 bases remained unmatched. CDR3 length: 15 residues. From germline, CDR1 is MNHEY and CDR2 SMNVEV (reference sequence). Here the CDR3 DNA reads TGTGCCAGCAGTTTCAGCCCCGGGACAGATTATGGCTACACCTTC. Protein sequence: CASSFSPGTDYGYTF.

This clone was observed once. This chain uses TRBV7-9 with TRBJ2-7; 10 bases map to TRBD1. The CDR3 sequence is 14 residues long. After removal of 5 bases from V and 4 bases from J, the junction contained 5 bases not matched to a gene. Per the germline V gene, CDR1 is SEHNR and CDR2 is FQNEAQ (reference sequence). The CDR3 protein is CASSPDRGTYEQYF. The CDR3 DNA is TGTGCCAGCAGCCCGGACAGGGGGACGTACGAGCAGTACTTC.

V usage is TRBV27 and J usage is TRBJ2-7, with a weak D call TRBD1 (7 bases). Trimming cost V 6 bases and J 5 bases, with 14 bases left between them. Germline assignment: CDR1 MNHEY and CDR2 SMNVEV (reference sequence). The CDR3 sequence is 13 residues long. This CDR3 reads CASSSDREDEQYF. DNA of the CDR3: TGTGCCAGCAGCTCCGACAGGGAGGACGAGCAGTACTTC.